This TCR beta chain came from a study of shared clonotypes between healthy human individuals. Findings and limits, study-wide: Sampling involved blood alone; tissue repertoires likely differ.

Clones were read by immunoSEQ multiplex PCR, and TCRdb kept only the in-frame ones, dropping some. Of 500,000 to 700,000 clones listed, around 96% were seen once; the top ten hold 0.11%. As defined, naive CD8 cells were CD45RO-negative and positively selected for CCR7, with terminally differentiated effector memory CD45RA+ cells excluded. The V gene end was trimmed by 4 bases and the J gene end by 7 bases; junction bases not matched to a gene: 11. CDR1 is SGDLS and CDR2 is YYNGEE in the germline V gene. The CDR3 is 17 amino acids. As regards this clone: Its antigen is not identified.

The sequenced material came from naive CD8+ T cells sorted from blood. V and J are TRBV9 and TRBJ2-1; 13 nucleotides line up with TRBD2. This clonotype was obtained from a young woman in good health. The CDR3, as DNA: TGTGCCAGCAGCCTCTCAGGACTAGCGGGAGTAAGGAATGAGCAGTTCTTC. Amino acids: CASSLSGLAGVRNEQFF.